The clone carrying this T cell receptor (beta chain) occurred many times. Its target is unknown. RNA transcripts served as the template for amplifying TCR beta CDR3 regions. HTBI primers were the set used in a first-round RT-PCR of the TCR CDR3. A single record per CDR3 protein comes from TCRdb applying MiXCR to the multiplex PCR reads. This repertoire shows more than 300,000 distinct CDR3 sequences, roughly 17% found once; its top ten account for around 35%. This specimen comes from a study of T cells in Graves' hyperthyroidism and ophthalmopathy. Study-level information: Peripheral blood was secured at the point of initial diagnosis, before any treatment. General observations from the study: Within blood appeared most thyroid clonotypes that had expanded above 0.001. Before onset, ophthalmopathy was predicted by the model a median approximately 6.6 months earlier.

PBMCs were derived from more than 8 ml fresh peripheral blood. The sequenced material came from blood. The TCR was taken from a woman aged 25 to 39 with Graves' hyperthyroidism that later progressed to Graves' ophthalmopathy.

This CDR3 reads CASSESRDSGANVLTF. Here the CDR3 DNA reads TGTGCCAGCAGTGAGAGCAGAGACTCTGGGGCCAACGTCCTGACTTTC. The chain links TRBV6-1 to TRBJ2-6, with unresolved D. The CDR3 runs to 16 residues. The germline V gene has CDR1 MNHNS and CDR2 SASEGT. V shed 3 bases and J shed 0 bases, with 9 bases lying between them.